This T cell receptor beta chain emerged from a study of blood T cell repertoires in COVID-19. Looking at the study overall: The samples span acute and convalescent COVID-19 from the United States, Italy and Spain. The analysed material was cDNA or gDNA that came from T cells, B-cell-depleted T cells, or PBMCs.

V was pared by 0 bases and J by 7 bases, with 2 bases of the junction left unmatched. Germline V gene sequence: CDR1 SGDLS, CDR2 YYNGEE. The length of the CDR3 is 14 residues. Under the authors' procedure: How many nucleated cells were present was estimated from reference gene primer amplification. Repertoires were generated with immunoSEQ multiplex PCR, while TCRdb's copy carries only in-frame clones and drops some. The DNA was the basis for D and trimming; V, J and clone size are from that table. The sample carries approximately 400,000 clones, more than 70% recorded once. Participants had their cohort set by participant-reported clinical history.

The clonotype comes from a woman between 18 and 30 years old who had recovered from COVID-19. The sample comprised PBMCs or T cells enriched from blood (not recorded which). V usage is TRBV9 and J usage is TRBJ2-1, with 9 bases identical to TRBD1. This CDR3 reads CASSVGGTGNEQFF. The DNA of the CDR3 is TGTGCCAGCAGCGTAGGTGGGACAGGGAATGAGCAGTTCTTC.